This T cell receptor (beta chain) comes out of a study of beta chain features in type 1 diabetes. Expressed TCRB transcripts were sequenced, since all the RNA that had been isolated was reverse transcribed. Assay used: immunoSEQ multiplex PCR; TCRdb lists only in-frame clones, some missing. The sample lists 140,000 to 150,000 clones, 40% to 55% seen once, with 0.35% to 0.45% in the top ten. CDR3 size: 15 residues. Trimming took off 3 bases at V and 0 bases at J, with 9 bases between the two ends. Germline V gene sequence: CDR1 SGHTA, CDR2 FQGNSA. The sequence derives from a man in his late teens or twenties in good health. The rearrangement uses TRBV7-2 and TRBJ2-1; D gene unclear. The sequencing sample was made of Tregs from blood. CDR3 loop: CASSFLSGSYNEQFF. The CDR3 DNA sequence: TGTGCCAGCAGCTTTCTCTCCGGCTCCTACAATGAGCAGTTCTTC.